This passage covers 27 T cell receptor beta chains from one sample sequenced in a study of shared clonotypes between healthy human individuals. Naive-designated CD8 cells lacked CD45RO, were positively enriched for CCR7, and omitted terminally differentiated effector memory CD45RA+ cells. Clones were read by immunoSEQ multiplex PCR, and TCRdb kept only the in-frame ones, dropping some. The sample records under 1 million clones, 90% to 98% being singletons. The specimen was naive CD8+ T cells sorted from blood. Receptors originate from a man aged 25-45 years in good health.

J is TRBJ2-1 and V is TRBV5-5, with D possibly TRBD1 on 6 matching bases. From germline, CDR1 is SGHKS and CDR2 YYEKEE (reference sequence). The CDR3 runs 14 residues. The V end lost 3 bases, the J end lost 4 bases, and 11 bases lay between the germline ends. The CDR3 sequence: CASSYHRVYNEQFF. CDR3 DNA sequence: TGTGCCAGCAGCTACCACAGGGTGTACAATGAGCAGTTCTTC.

The chain employs TRBV7-9 and TRBJ2-7, with TRBD1 identical over 9 bases. The CDR3 is 15 amino acids. Germline V gene lookup returns CDR1 SEHNR and CDR2 FQNEAQ (reference sequence). Losses at the gene ends were 4 bases for V and 3 bases for J; bases not matched to a gene: 7. CDR3 bases: TGTGCCAGCAGCTCATCCGGGACAGGGAACTACGAGCAGTACTTC. Translating gives CASSSSGTGNYEQYF.

V and J are TRBV15 and TRBJ2-1; 8 bases match TRBD1. Germline lookup yields CDR1 LNHNV and CDR2 YYDKDF (reference sequence). The CDR3 totals 14 residues. In DNA, the CDR3 is TGTCCCGAACCAGCTTTGGACAGGGACAATGAGCAGTTCTTC. Its protein is CPEPALDRDNEQFF.

The chain uses TRBV6-5 and TRBJ2-5; D uncertain. Germline V CDR1 and CDR2: MNHEY, SVGAGI. This CDR3 comprises 14 residues. Trimming took 0 bases from V and 4 from J, leaving 9 bases between them. The DNA for the CDR3 is TGTGCCAGCAGTTACTCTAGTAGGGTAGAGACCCAGTACTTC. Its translation is CASSYSSRVETQYF.

V usage is TRBV9 and J usage is TRBJ1-2; D not resolved. The CDR3 is made up of 16 amino acids. Per germline, CDR1 SGDLS and CDR2 YYNGEE. The V end lost 0 bases, the J end lost 0 bases, and 12 bases lay between the germline ends. The CDR3 DNA reads TGTGCCAGCAGCGTAGCTAGACGAGGTACTAACTATGGCTACACCTTC. Protein sequence: CASSVARRGTNYGYTF.

This chain links TRBV7-8 with TRBJ1-4, with a possible D match to TRBD1 (6 bases). This CDR3 has 19 residues. The V gene's germline CDR1 is SGHVS and CDR2 FQNEAQ. V lost 1 base and J 4 bases, leaving 22 bases between the germline ends. CDR3 in DNA: TGTGCCAGCAGCTTAGAACTCAGAAGTGGGGGCCACGATAATGAAAAACTGTTTTTT. This gives the protein CASSLELRSGGHDNEKLFF.

The V and J genes are TRBV12-2 and TRBJ1-5; no check of the table's D call, TRBD1, against the DNA was made. TRBV12-2 is a pseudogene segment. This CDR3 is 17 amino acids long. CDR3 residues: CASRLVRGQEDNQPQHF. The CDR3 nucleotides are TGTGCAAGTCGCTTAGTAAGGGGGCAAGAGGATAATCAGCCCCAGCATTTT.

This clone was observed once. Distinct nucleotide sequences in the sample also encode this CDR3. The chain carries TRBV27 and TRBJ2-7, with 7 positions matching TRBD1. The CDR3 has 13 residues. Germline V gene sequence: CDR1 MNHEY, CDR2 SMNVEV (reference sequence). The trim removed 6 bases at V and 4 bases at J, leaving 6 bases unmatched. As DNA, the CDR3 is TGTGCCAGCAGCCTCAACAGGGGTTACGAGCAGTACTTC. This gives the protein CASSLNRGYEQYF.

The chain is built from TRBV4-1 and TRBJ2-7, with D perhaps TRBD2 (6 bases). Germline assignment: CDR1 MGHRA and CDR2 YSYEKL. Trimming removed 0 bases from V and 0 bases from J, with 18 bases in between. This CDR3 comprises 18 residues. CDR3 in amino acids: CASSQDPASVDSSYEQYF. CDR3 nucleotide sequence: TGCGCCAGCAGCCAAGATCCGGCTAGCGTAGATAGCTCCTACGAGCAGTACTTC.

V is TRBV5-1 and J is TRBJ2-3, with no clear D. Trimming took 1 base from V and 4 from J, leaving 10 bases between them. The CDR3 runs 14 residues. The germline CDR1 and CDR2 sequences are SGHRS and YFSETQ. The DNA of the CDR3 is TGCGCCAGCAGCTTGAAGACCGACGCAGATACGCAGTATTTT. This translates into CASSLKTDADTQYF. Combining the CDR3 with reference TRBV5-1 and TRBJ2-3 gives the whole variable domain KAGVTQTPRYLIKTRGQQVTLSCSPISGHRSVSWYQQTPGQGLQFLFEYFSETQRNKGNFPGRFSGRQFSNSRSEMNVSTLELGDSALYLCASSLKTDADTQYFGPGTRLTVL.

The genes are TRBV4-1 and TRBJ2-5; 7 bases are a match to TRBD1. Germline V gene data show CDR1 as MGHRA and CDR2 as YSYEKL. Germline trimming cut 4 bases from V and 2 bases from J; bases unmatched to any gene: 4. CDR3 size: 14 residues. CDR3 nucleotide sequence: TGCGCCAGCAGCCCCGGGACAGCACAAGAGACCCAGTACTTC. This codes for CASSPGTAQETQYF.

The V call is TRBV4-1, the J call TRBJ1-1; 7 bases are shared with TRBD1. CDR1 and CDR2 (germline): MGHRA, YSYEKL. V trimming: 3 bases; J trimming: 3 bases; junction bases outside the gene matches: 7. CDR3 size: 15 residues. The CDR3 sequence: CASSQPTGVDTEAFF. Here the CDR3 DNA reads TGCGCCAGCAGCCAGCCCACAGGGGTAGACACTGAAGCTTTCTTT.

This clone was seen more than once but under ten times. The J gene is TRBJ2-3, the V gene TRBV13; D not resolved. Between the trimmed V and J ends, which lost 5 bases and 3 bases, there was a span of 9 bases. The germline V gene has CDR1 PRHDT and CDR2 FYEKMQ (reference sequence). The length of the CDR3 is 13 residues. The CDR3 loop reads CASSPTQTDTQYF. DNA of the CDR3: TGTGCCAGCAGCCCTACGCAAACAGATACGCAGTATTTT.

The chain joins TRBV7-9 to TRBJ2-7; unclear D gene. Germline V gene data show CDR1 as SEHNR and CDR2 as FQNEAQ (reference sequence). The CDR3 spans 16 residues. V shed 1 base and J shed 3 bases, with 16 bases lying between them. The CDR3 protein is CASSLGVGLTLYEQYF. The CDR3 DNA reads TGTGCCAGCAGCTTAGGAGTAGGGTTAACCCTCTACGAGCAGTACTTC.

V usage is TRBV13 and J usage is TRBJ2-7; D call uncertain. Trimming removed 5 bases at V and 6 bases at J, with 11 bases between. The CDR3 runs 12 residues. Germline V gives CDR1 PRHDT, CDR2 FYEKMQ (reference sequence). The CDR3 DNA is TGTGCCAGCAGCCCCGCTCTCGGCGAGCAGTACTTC. It yields the protein CASSPALGEQYF. Full variable domain (missing parts from reference TRBV13 and TRBJ2-7): AAGVIQSPRHLIKEKRETATLKCYPIPRHDTVYWYQQGPGQDPQFLISFYEKMQSDKGSIPDRFSAQQFSDYHSELNMSSLELGDSALYFCASSPALGEQYFGPGTRLTVT.

The V and J genes are TRBV6-6 and TRBJ2-5, with TRBD1 matching 7 bases. Looked up from germline, CDR1 is MNHNY and CDR2 is SVGAGI (reference sequence). The CDR3 sequence is 16 residues long. The V and J ends lost 0 bases and 2 bases, in that order; junction bases with no gene match: 6. The CDR3 nucleotides read TGTGCCAGCAGTTACTCGACAGGGACACCTCAAGAGACCCAGTACTTC. Amino acids: CASSYSTGTPQETQYF.

V and J are TRBV5-4 and TRBJ2-3; 7 positions match TRBD1. The junction had 0 bases not matched to a gene; V was cut back by 6 bases and J by 5 bases. The CDR3 length is 11 residues. Germline CDR1 SGHNT, CDR2 YYREEE (reference sequence). The CDR3 DNA reads as TGTGCCAGCACAGGGGGAGATACGCAGTATTTT. Encoded protein: CASTGGDTQYF.

This rearrangement joins TRBV7-2 to TRBJ2-1; TRBD2 might be the D (5 bases). The V gene's germline CDR1 is SGHTA and CDR2 FQGNSA. CDR3 length: 14 amino acids. V was trimmed by 4 bases and J by 5 bases, leaving 12 bases between them. This chain's CDR3 is CASSSGPGNNEQFF. For the CDR3, the DNA is TGTGCCAGCAGCTCCGGGCCCGGGAACAATGAGCAGTTCTTC.

V gene TRBV27 combines with J gene TRBJ2-1, with D unclear. CDR1 is MNHEY and CDR2 is SMNVEV in the germline V gene (reference sequence). The CDR3 contains 14 residues. V lost 3 bases to trimming and J lost 4 bases, with 10 bases between them. This chain's CDR3 is CASSFSRLYNEQFF. In DNA, the CDR3 is TGTGCCAGCAGTTTTTCCAGGCTGTACAATGAGCAGTTCTTC.

This clone has only one observation. This chain uses TRBV29-1 with TRBJ2-3; a possible D gene is TRBD1 (5 bases). Trimming pared 4 bases from V and 2 bases from J, leaving 10 bases between. The CDR3 runs 13 residues. Germline CDR1 reads SQVTM; CDR2 reads ANQGSEA. CDR3 amino acids: CSVAGADTDTQYF. In DNA, the CDR3 is TGCAGCGTTGCTGGGGCCGACACAGATACGCAGTATTTT.

About this clone itself: Additional DNA sequences in this sample encode the identical CDR3. The J gene is TRBJ2-2, the V gene TRBV18; D is undetermined. V was clipped by 2 bases and J by 4 bases, with 2 bases between them. The length of the CDR3 is 12 residues. Germline V gene data show CDR1 as KGHSH and CDR2 as LQKENI. CDR3 nucleotides: TGTGCCAGCTCACCAACCACCGGGGAGCTGTTTTTT. This encodes CASSPTTGELFF.

The chain joins TRBV5-6 to TRBJ2-7; 11 bases align to TRBD1. Germline CDR1 SGHDT, CDR2 YYEEEE. The V segment lost 4 bases and the J segment 4 bases; nucleotides outside the gene matches: 4. The CDR3 covers 14 residues. For the CDR3, the DNA is TGTGCCAGCAGCCACGGACAGGGGGCATACGAGCAGTACTTC. As protein: CASSHGQGAYEQYF. Using reference TRBV5-6 and TRBJ2-7 for the parts outside the CDR3, the full variable domain is DAGVTQSPTHLIKTRGQQVTLRCSPKSGHDTVSWYQQALGQGPQFIFQYYEEEERQRGNFPDRFSGHQFPNYSSELNVNALLLGDSALYLCASSHGQGAYEQYFGPGTRLTVT.

V is TRBV19 and J is TRBJ2-1; 9 bases are shared with TRBD1. The CDR3 runs 14 residues. Germline V gene data show CDR1 as LNHDA and CDR2 as SQIVND (reference sequence). V lost 5 bases and J lost 7; bases outside the gene matches: 6. The CDR3 here is CASSPQGAWNEQFF. For the CDR3, the DNA is TGTGCCAGTAGTCCACAGGGGGCTTGGAATGAGCAGTTCTTC.

This rearrangement joins TRBV6-6 to TRBJ2-1; a possible D gene is TRBD2 (6 bases). From germline, CDR1 is MNHNY and CDR2 SVGAGI (reference sequence). CDR3 length: 13 amino acids. Trimming stripped 8 bases from V and 4 bases from J, with 12 bases between. The CDR3 here is CASLSGLYNEQFF. The CDR3 DNA is TGTGCCAGCCTGAGCGGGCTATACAATGAGCAGTTCTTC.

This clone showed up just once. The genes are TRBV7-2 and TRBJ2-3, with 9 bases lining up with TRBD2. Germline loops: CDR1 SGHTA, CDR2 FQGNSA. The CDR3 has 15 amino acids. Unmatched junction bases numbered 8, after V lost 5 bases and J lost 5 bases. The CDR3 spells CASSIGGRAGDTQYF. The CDR3, as DNA: TGTGCCAGCAGCATCGGCGGGAGGGCCGGAGATACGCAGTATTTT.

The count of this clone is one. The CDR3 region is CASSLPFSREQFF. DNA of the CDR3: TGTGCCAGCAGCTTGCCCTTCTCGCGGGAGCAGTTCTTC. This rearrangement joins TRBV5-8 to TRBJ2-1; D gene uncertain. Per germline, CDR1 SGHTS and CDR2 YDEGEE. CDR3 size: 13 residues. V lost 1 base and J lost 10, with 12 bases in between.

The V call is TRBV7-9, the J call TRBJ2-7, with TRBD1 matching 9 bases. The CDR3 runs to 14 residues. CDR1 and CDR2 (germline): SEHNR, FQNEAQ (reference sequence). The V and J ends lost 5 bases and 3 bases, in that order; junction bases with no gene match: 5. CDR3: CASSRDRDDYEQYF. CDR3 bases: TGTGCCAGCAGCAGGGACAGGGACGACTACGAGCAGTACTTC. Variable domain in full (rest from reference TRBV7-9 and TRBJ2-7): DTGVSQNPRHKITKRGQNVTFRCDPISEHNRLYWYRQTLGQGPEFLTYFQNEAQLEKSRLLSDRFSAERPKGSFSTLEIQRTEQGDSAMYLCASSRDRDDYEQYFGPGTRLTVT.